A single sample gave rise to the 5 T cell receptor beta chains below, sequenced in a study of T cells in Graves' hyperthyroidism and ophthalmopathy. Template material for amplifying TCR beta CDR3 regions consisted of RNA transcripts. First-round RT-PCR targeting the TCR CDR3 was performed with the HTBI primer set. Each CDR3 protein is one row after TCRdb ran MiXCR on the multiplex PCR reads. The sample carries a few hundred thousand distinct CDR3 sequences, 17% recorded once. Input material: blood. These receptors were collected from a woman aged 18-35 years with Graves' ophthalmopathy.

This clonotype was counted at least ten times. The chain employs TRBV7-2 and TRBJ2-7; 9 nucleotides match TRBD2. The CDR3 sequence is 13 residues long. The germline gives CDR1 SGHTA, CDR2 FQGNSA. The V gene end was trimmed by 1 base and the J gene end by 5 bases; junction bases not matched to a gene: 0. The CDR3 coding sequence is TGTGCCAGCAGCTTAGTAGCGGGAGACGAGCAGTACTTC. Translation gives CASSLVAGDEQYF.

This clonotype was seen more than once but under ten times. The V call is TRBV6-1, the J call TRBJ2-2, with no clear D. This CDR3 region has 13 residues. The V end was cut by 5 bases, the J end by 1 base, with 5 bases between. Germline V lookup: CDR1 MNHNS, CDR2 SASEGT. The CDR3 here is CASSTRNTGELFF. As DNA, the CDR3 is TGTGCCAGCAGTACGCGGAACACCGGGGAGCTGTTTTTT.

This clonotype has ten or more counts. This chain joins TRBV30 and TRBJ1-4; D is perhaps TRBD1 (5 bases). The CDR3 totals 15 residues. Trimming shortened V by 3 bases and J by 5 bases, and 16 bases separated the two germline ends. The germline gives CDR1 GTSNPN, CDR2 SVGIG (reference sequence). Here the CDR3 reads CAWRKTGTANEKLFF. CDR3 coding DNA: TGTGCCTGGAGGAAAACCGGGACTGCGAATGAAAAACTGTTTTTT. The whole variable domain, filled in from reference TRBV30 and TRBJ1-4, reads SQTIHQWPATLVQPVGSPLSLECTVEGTSNPNLYWYRQAAGRGLQLLFYSVGIGQISSEVPQNLSASRPQDRQFILSSKKLLLSDSGFYLCAWRKTGTANEKLFFGSGTQLSVL.

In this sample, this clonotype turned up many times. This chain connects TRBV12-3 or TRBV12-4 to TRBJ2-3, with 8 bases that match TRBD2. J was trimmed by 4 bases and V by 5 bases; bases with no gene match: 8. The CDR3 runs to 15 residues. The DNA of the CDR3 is TGTGCCAGCAGTCCCCTGAGCGGGGGTTCAGATACGCAGTATTTT. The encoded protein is CASSPLSGGSDTQYF.

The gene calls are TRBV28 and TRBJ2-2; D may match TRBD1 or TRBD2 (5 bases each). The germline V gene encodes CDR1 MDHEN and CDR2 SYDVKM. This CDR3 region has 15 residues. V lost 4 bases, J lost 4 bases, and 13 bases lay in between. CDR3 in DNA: TGTGCCAGCAGTTCCGGCAGGGCGGGCACCGGGGAGCTGTTTTTT. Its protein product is CASSSGRAGTGELFF.